One sample yielded the 10 T cell receptor beta chains listed below, sequenced in a study of cytomegalovirus exposure and HLA in healthy donors. The PCR made use of 60 Vbeta and 13 Jbeta primers. The table came from immunoSEQ multiplex PCR; TCRdb's copy has only in-frame clones and leaves some out. The sample lists 150,000 to 170,000 clones; around 75% were seen once. Sequenced material: PBMCs. All receptors come from a young man in good health and CMV-seropositive.

The chain employs TRBV21-1 and TRBJ2-5; the DNA was not used to check the table's D call, TRBD1. The J call may be in error: the DNA end matches TRBJ2-7 better. TRBV21-1 is a pseudogene segment. The CDR3 length is 14 residues. The CDR3 sequence: CASSKAGRPYEQYF. CDR3 DNA: TGTGCCAGCAGCAAAGCGGGCAGACCCTACGAGCAGTACTTC.

This chain links TRBV2 with TRBJ2-5; D call uncertain. The V gene lost 8 bases and the J gene lost 4 bases, with 14 bases spanning the gap. The V gene's germline CDR1 is SNHLY and CDR2 FYNNEI. The CDR3 is made up of 13 amino acids. CDR3 DNA: TGTGCCAGCTCTTGGTCCTCAGTAGAGACCCAGTACTTC. It encodes CASSWSSVETQYF.

The rearrangement uses TRBV19 and TRBJ1-3; D is unclear. Germline assignment: CDR1 LNHDA and CDR2 SQIVND (reference sequence). Trimming stripped 7 bases from V and 4 bases from J, with 11 bases between. The CDR3 covers 13 residues. This CDR3 reads CASTHLQGNTIYF. The DNA of the CDR3 is TGTGCCAGTACTCACCTCCAGGGAAACACCATATATTTT.

This rearrangement joins TRBV7-9 to TRBJ1-4; 7 nucleotides align to TRBD1. Germline V gene lookup returns CDR1 SEHNR and CDR2 FQNEAQ (reference sequence). The CDR3 consists of 15 residues. Unmatched junction bases numbered 4, after V lost 4 bases and J lost 2 bases. CDR3 bases: TGTGCCAGCAGCTGGGAGACAGGGACTAATGAAAAACTGTTTTTT. This gives the protein CASSWETGTNEKLFF.

V is TRBV5-4 and J is TRBJ2-5, with D perhaps matching TRBD1 (5 bases). This CDR3 region has 14 residues. From germline, CDR1 is SGHNT and CDR2 YYREEE (reference sequence). Deletions cut 6 bases from V and 1 base from J, with 13 bases between. This CDR3 is CASTSGAVQETQYF. The CDR3 coding sequence is TGTGCCAGCACCTCTGGGGCAGTCCAAGAGACCCAGTACTTC. Filled out from reference TRBV5-4 and TRBJ2-5, the complete variable domain reads ETGVTQSPTHLIKTRGQQVTLRCSSQSGHNTVSWYQQALGQGPQFIFQYYREEENGRGNFPPRFSGLQFPNYSSELNVNALELDDSALYLCASTSGAVQETQYFGPGTRLLVL.

About this clone: This same CDR3 is encoded by further DNA sequences in the sample. The chain joins TRBV6-5 to TRBJ1-5; D uncertain. Germline assignment: CDR1 MNHEY and CDR2 SVGAGI. This CDR3 comprises 14 residues. With 3 bases removed from V and 2 bases from J, the gap between germline ends came to 8 bases. This CDR3 reads CASSYGRGNQPQHF. The CDR3, as DNA: TGTGCCAGCAGTTATGGGCGGGGCAATCAGCCCCAGCATTTT.

The genes are TRBV19 and TRBJ1-5; D unclear. The CDR3 covers 15 residues. The V gene's germline CDR1 is LNHDA and CDR2 SQIVND (reference sequence). The V end lost 5 bases, the J end lost 2 bases, and 13 bases lay between the germline ends. The chain's CDR3 is CASSVRKGGNQPQHF. The CDR3 region has the DNA TGTGCCAGTAGTGTGAGGAAGGGAGGCAATCAGCCCCAGCATTTT. The whole variable domain, filled in from reference TRBV19 and TRBJ1-5, reads DGGITQSPKYLFRKEGQNVTLSCEQNLNHDAMYWYRQDPGQGLRLIYYSQIVNDFQKGDIAEGYSVSREKKESFPLTVTSAQKNPTAFYLCASSVRKGGNQPQHFGDGTRLSIL.

A few counts support this clone. The chain carries TRBV5-1 and TRBJ2-1; weak D call: TRBD1 (5 bases). CDR1 and CDR2 (germline): SGHRS, YFSETQ. V was pared by 4 bases and J by 5 bases, with 7 bases between. This CDR3 is built from 12 residues. The CDR3 reads CASSPTDNEQFF. As DNA, the CDR3 is TGCGCCAGCAGCCCGACAGACAATGAGCAGTTCTTC.

V and J are TRBV7-9 and TRBJ2-3, with 8 nucleotides matching TRBD1. Germline loops: CDR1 SEHNR, CDR2 FQNEAQ (reference sequence). The CDR3 extends over 14 amino acids. V was pared by 5 bases and J by 7 bases, with 8 bases of the junction left unmatched. Here the CDR3 reads CASSQGTGEYTQYF. The CDR3 region has the DNA TGTGCCAGCAGCCAAGGGACAGGCGAATATACGCAGTATTTT. Based on the CDR3 plus reference TRBV7-9 and TRBJ2-3, the full variable domain is DTGVSQNPRHKITKRGQNVTFRCDPISEHNRLYWYRQTLGQGPEFLTYFQNEAQLEKSRLLSDRFSAERPKGSFSTLEIQRTEQGDSAMYLCASSQGTGEYTQYFGPGTRLTVL.

The genes are TRBV5-4 and TRBJ1-1; no reliable D call. The ends were cut back, 3 bases at V and 0 bases at J, with 12 bases in the middle. The length of the CDR3 is 15 residues. Germline V gene data show CDR1 as SGHNT and CDR2 as YYREEE (reference sequence). The CDR3 sequence is CASSSPLFMNTEAFF. The CDR3, as DNA: TGTGCCAGCAGCTCCCCGCTATTCATGAACACTGAAGCTTTCTTT.